Listed below are T cell receptor beta chains from one sample, sequenced in a study of CD8 T cells in ankylosing spondylitis. TCRdb independently ran MiXCR on the 5' RACE reads; one entry per CDR3 protein. The sample holds 330,000 or so distinct CDR3 sequences; 6.5% to 10% are singletons and the top ten take less than 15%. Sequenced: blood, either unsorted or a sorted T cell fraction (not recorded which). Receptor source: a male donor with ankylosing spondylitis. The CDR3 runs from the conserved cysteine through the conserved F or W. The order of the fields is clone size, D gene, V gene, J gene, CDR3 protein, CDR3 DNA. D genes are given only for firm matches. Clone size is stated in some rows and not others, as once, few, many or a class when expanded.

>few|TRBD2|TRBV20-1|TRBJ2-5
CSARGASGLQETQYF
TGCAGTGCTAGGGGTGCTAGCGGACTCCAAGAGACCCAGTACTTC
>-|-|TRBV6-5|TRBJ2-1
CASSLLAVYNEQFF
TGTGCCAGCAGTTTACTAGCAGTCTACAATGAGCAGTTCTTC
>few|TRBD1|TRBV9|TRBJ2-1
CASSVEGARNNEQFF
TGTGCCAGCAGCGTAGAGGGGGCGCGGAACAATGAGCAGTTCTTC
>-|-|TRBV20-1|TRBJ1-3
CSATGATLANTIYF
TGCAGTGCTACAGGGGCAACCCTTGCAAACACCATATATTTT
>many|-|TRBV11-2|TRBJ2-3
CASSFSGAPGTQYF
TGTGCCAGCAGCTTCTCGGGGGCCCCCGGTACGCAGTATTTT
>few|-|TRBV11-2|TRBJ2-4
CASSLLVGGKNIQYF
TGTGCCAGCAGTCTTCTGGTTGGGGGCAAAAACATTCAGTACTTC
>-|-|TRBV4-1|TRBJ1-6
CASSLQTRVGASPLHF
TGCGCCAGCAGCCTCCAGACACGGGTAGGAGCGTCACCCCTCCACTTT
>-|TRBD1|TRBV7-2|TRBJ1-2
CASSSNRGGGGYTF
TGTGCCAGCAGCTCTAACAGGGGTGGAGGCGGCTACACCTTC
>many|-|TRBV6-1|TRBJ2-7
CASRRQAASYEQYF
TGTGCCAGCAGAAGACAGGCGGCCTCCTACGAGCAGTACTTC
>few|TRBD2|TRBV3-1|TRBJ2-3
CASSRGLASDTQYF
TGTGCCAGCAGCCGCGGACTAGCCTCAGATACGCAGTATTTT
>many|TRBD2|TRBV20-1|TRBJ2-1
CSASFNGLASNEQFF
TGCAGTGCTAGTTTTAATGGACTAGCGTCCAATGAGCAGTTCTTC
>few|-|TRBV27|TRBJ1-4
CASSSPAIGEKLFF
TGTGCCAGCAGTTCGCCGGCAATAGGTGAAAAACTGTTTTTT
>few|TRBD2|TRBV20-1|TRBJ2-1
CSARRAGPSRGDEQFF
TGCAGTGCTAGGAGAGCGGGACCCAGCCGGGGGGATGAGCAGTTCTTC
>many|TRBD2|TRBV5-1|TRBJ2-7
CASSVTSGSHEQYF
TGCGCCAGCAGCGTAACTAGCGGGAGCCACGAGCAGTACTTC
>few|TRBD1|TRBV2|TRBJ2-4
CASRTTGFDNRIQYF
TGTGCCAGCAGGACGACAGGGTTTGATAATCGGATTCAGTACTTC
>many|TRBD1|TRBV7-2|TRBJ1-4
CASSLGQGQEEKLFF
TGTGCCAGCAGCTTAGGACAGGGGCAAGAGGAAAAACTGTTTTTT
>many|TRBD2|TRBV29-1|TRBJ2-1
CSVEDPLAGDEQFF
TGCAGCGTTGAAGATCCCCTAGCGGGGGATGAGCAGTTCTTC
>-|-|TRBV30|TRBJ2-3
CAGSKDRNTDTQYF
TGTGCTGGGTCGAAGGACCGAAACACAGATACGCAGTATTTT
>few|-|TRBV7-2|TRBJ2-3
CASSLRGTRWAQYF
TGTGCCAGCAGCTTAAGGGGCACCCGCTGGGCGCAGTATTTT
>-|-|TRBV5-6|TRBJ2-3
CASSLGARGDTQYF
TGTGCCAGCAGCTTGGGGGCCAGGGGTGATACGCAGTATTTT
>few|-|TRBV12-3/TRBV12-4|TRBJ2-3
CASSFVAADTQYF
TGTGCCAGCAGTTTCGTAGCGGCAGATACGCAGTATTTT
>few|TRBD1|TRBV12-3/TRBV12-4|TRBJ1-4
CASSRTGMNEKLFF
TGTGCCAGCAGTAGGACAGGGATGAATGAAAAACTGTTTTTT
>-|TRBD2|TRBV3-1|TRBJ2-1
CASSQGLLAGWNEQFF
TGTGCCAGCAGCCAAGGTTTGCTAGCGGGATGGAATGAGCAGTTCTTC
>many|-|TRBV29-1|TRBJ2-1
CSVARDSYNEQFF
TGCAGCGTTGCCCGGGACTCCTACAATGAGCAGTTCTTC
>many|-|TRBV4-1|TRBJ1-2
CASSQATGNYGYTF
TGCGCCAGCAGCCAAGCTACAGGCAACTATGGCTACACCTTC
>few|TRBD2|TRBV4-3|TRBJ2-5
CASSPSVAGGPVKETQYF
TGCGCCAGCAGCCCCTCGGTAGCGGGAGGGCCGGTGAAAGAGACCCAGTACTTC
>few|-|TRBV5-1|TRBJ1-3
CASSRGVLDSGNTIYF
TGCGCCAGCAGCCGGGGGGTTTTAGACTCTGGAAACACCATATATTTT
>-|-|TRBV11-1|TRBJ2-5
CASSLAILTKGHQETQYF
TGTGCCAGCAGCTTAGCGATACTGACGAAGGGCCATCAAGAGACCCAGTACTTC
>-|-|TRBV4-1|TRBJ2-2
CASSQGAPSRSGSTGELFF
TGCGCCAGCAGCCAAGGGGCCCCCTCGCGTAGCGGATCCACCGGGGAGCTGTTTTTT
>-|-|TRBV5-1|TRBJ2-5
CASSLRITRETQYF
TGCGCCAGCAGCTTGAGGATAACTCGTGAGACCCAGTACTTC
>-|-|TRBV27|TRBJ2-3
CASTTRSRTDTQYF
TGTGCCAGCACCACTAGATCCCGCACAGATACGCAGTATTTT
>few|TRBD2|TRBV7-2|TRBJ2-1
CASSPSGDLYNEQFF
TGTGCCAGCAGCCCCAGCGGGGACCTTTACAATGAGCAGTTCTTC
>-|-|TRBV29-1|TRBJ1-1
CSVKVGMNTEAFF
TGCAGCGTGAAAGTGGGGATGAACACTGAAGCTTTCTTT
>many|TRBD2|TRBV9|TRBJ2-3
CASSLGAGYTDTQYF
TGTGCCAGCAGCCTAGGAGCGGGGTACACAGATACGCAGTATTTT
>-|-|TRBV11-1|TRBJ1-3
CASSLVSGPSPDGNTIYF
TGTGCCAGCAGCTTAGTTTCAGGGCCCTCGCCAGACGGAAACACCATATATTTT
>-|TRBD1|TRBV10-3|TRBJ2-7
CAISQGVPYEQYF
TGTGCCATCAGTCAGGGGGTCCCCTACGAGCAGTACTTC
>-|TRBD1|TRBV12-3/TRBV12-4|TRBJ2-7
CASSRPRDSRYEQYF
TGTGCCAGCAGTCGCCCCCGGGACAGCCGCTACGAGCAGTACTTC
>many|-|TRBV12-3/TRBV12-4|TRBJ2-2
CASSLGRDGELFF
TGTGCCAGCAGCCTTGGAAGGGACGGGGAGCTGTTTTTT
>-|-|TRBV4-3|TRBJ2-2
CASSPRTQGAGELFF
TGCGCCAGCAGCCCTCGGACTCAGGGCGCCGGGGAGCTGTTTTTT
>few|-|TRBV6-5|TRBJ1-3
CASSYGPGAGNTIYF
TGTGCCAGCAGTTACGGCCCAGGGGCCGGAAACACCATATATTTT
>-|TRBD2|TRBV7-3|TRBJ2-2
CASSSGTMNTGELFF
TGTGCCAGCAGCTCCGGGACTATGAACACCGGGGAGCTGTTTTTT
>many|TRBD2|TRBV5-1|TRBJ2-3
CASSFGLATNLADTQYF
TGCGCCAGCAGCTTCGGACTAGCGACAAATCTTGCGGATACGCAGTATTTT
>few|-|TRBV9|TRBJ1-5
CASSVGDSNQPQHF
TGTGCCAGCAGCGTTGGAGATAGCAATCAGCCCCAGCATTTT
>-|TRBD2|TRBV5-6|TRBJ2-2
CASSFLAGATAGELFF
TGTGCCAGCAGCTTTCTAGCGGGAGCTACGGCCGGGGAGCTGTTTTTT